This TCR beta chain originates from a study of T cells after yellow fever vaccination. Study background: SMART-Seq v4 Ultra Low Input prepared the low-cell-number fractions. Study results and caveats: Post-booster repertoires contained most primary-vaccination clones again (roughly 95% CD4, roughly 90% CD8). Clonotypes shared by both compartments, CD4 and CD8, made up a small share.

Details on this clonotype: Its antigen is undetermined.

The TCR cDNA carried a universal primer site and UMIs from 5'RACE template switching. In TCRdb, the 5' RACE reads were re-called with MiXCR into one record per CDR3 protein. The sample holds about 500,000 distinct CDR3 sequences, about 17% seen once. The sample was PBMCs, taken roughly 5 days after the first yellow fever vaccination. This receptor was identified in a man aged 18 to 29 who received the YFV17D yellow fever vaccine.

As DNA, the CDR3 is TGTGCCAGCAGCCCCCGGACTAGCGGGGGGGCCGAAGATACGCAGTATTTT. Protein: CASSPRTSGGAEDTQYF. The chain uses TRBV7-9 and TRBJ2-3; 15 bases are shared with TRBD2. Trimming took 5 bases from V and 5 from J; bases not matched to a gene: 8. The CDR3 extends over 17 amino acids. Germline V CDR1 and CDR2: SEHNR, FQNEAQ (reference sequence).